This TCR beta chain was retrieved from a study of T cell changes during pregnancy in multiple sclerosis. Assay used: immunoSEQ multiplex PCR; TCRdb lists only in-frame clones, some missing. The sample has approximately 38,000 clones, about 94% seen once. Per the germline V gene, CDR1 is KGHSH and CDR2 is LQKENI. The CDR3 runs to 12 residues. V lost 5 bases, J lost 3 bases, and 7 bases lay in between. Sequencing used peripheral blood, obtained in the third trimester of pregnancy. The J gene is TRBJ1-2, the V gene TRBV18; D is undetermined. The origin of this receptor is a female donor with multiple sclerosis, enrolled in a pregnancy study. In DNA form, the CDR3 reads TGTGCCAGCTCAGAAACGGACTATGGCTACACCTTC. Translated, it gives CASSETDYGYTF.